This passage covers 10 T cell receptor beta chains from one sample sequenced in a study. Via MiXCR, TCRdb re-called the RT-PCR reads, giving one row per CDR3 protein. The repertoire holds about 680,000 distinct CDR3 sequences, with 13% to 15% as singletons. Sequenced material: memory CD4+ T cells from blood. The receptors originated from a female donor in good health, serving as a healthy control.

This clonotype was seen repeatedly, ten times or more. This chain links TRBV28 with TRBJ2-3; TRBD1 matches 11 bases. V lost 6 bases, J lost 4 bases, and 3 bases stayed unmatched. The CDR3 has 14 residues. Looked up from germline, CDR1 is MDHEN and CDR2 is SYDVKM. This chain's CDR3 is CASSRTGGSDTQYF. The CDR3 nucleotides read TGTGCCAGCAGCCGGACAGGGGGCTCAGATACGCAGTATTTT.

The chain uses TRBV10-1 and TRBJ1-1; possible D gene TRBD1, 6 bases. The CDR3 covers 18 residues. Germline values: CDR1 WNHNN, CDR2 SYGVQD (reference sequence). Trimming left V 0 bases short and J 1 base short, with 18 bases between. The CDR3 reads CASSESVDPGGKNTEAFF. CDR3 coding DNA: TGCGCCAGCAGTGAGTCGGTGGACCCCGGGGGCAAGAACACTGAAGCTTTCTTT.

The chain carries TRBV5-1 and TRBJ1-4, with D perhaps TRBD1 (5 bases). There are 16 residues in the CDR3. Germline values: CDR1 SGHRS, CDR2 YFSETQ. The germline V and J ends were trimmed by 0 bases and 4 bases, with 13 bases remaining between them. The CDR3, as DNA: TGCGCCAGCAGCTTGGACGACGGGGGGGATAATGAAAAACTGTTTTTT. Translating gives CASSLDDGGDNEKLFF. The full variable domain, its missing parts supplied by reference TRBV5-1 and TRBJ1-4, is KAGVTQTPRYLIKTRGQQVTLSCSPISGHRSVSWYQQTPGQGLQFLFEYFSETQRNKGNFPGRFSGRQFSNSRSEMNVSTLELGDSALYLCASSLDDGGDNEKLFFGSGTQLSVL.

This clonotype occurred a few times. This chain joins TRBV4-3 and TRBJ2-1; D uncertain. Germline CDR1 LGHNA, CDR2 YSLEER. The CDR3 is made up of 13 amino acids. V was clipped by 0 bases and J by 3 bases, with 3 bases between them. CDR3 in amino acids: CASSQEVYNEQFF. The CDR3 DNA sequence: TGCGCCAGCAGCCAAGAGGTCTACAATGAGCAGTTCTTC.

The CDR3 nucleotides read TGTGCCAGCATCCCCGTTGAGGGATTCTACGAGCAGTACTTC. This codes for CASIPVEGFYEQYF. The chain has TRBV28 and TRBJ2-7, with D possibly matching TRBD2 (5 bases). The germline gives CDR1 MDHEN, CDR2 SYDVKM. Trimming took 7 bases from V and 3 from J, leaving 16 bases between them. This CDR3 contains 14 residues.

The chain joins TRBV5-1 to TRBJ2-3; D unresolved. The V gene's germline CDR1 is SGHRS and CDR2 YFSETQ. This CDR3 is built from 13 residues. V was shortened by 4 bases and J by 2 bases, with 8 bases between the two germline ends. The CDR3 spells CASSPQDTDTQYF. The CDR3 nucleotides are TGCGCCAGCAGCCCCCAGGACACAGATACGCAGTATTTT.

This clonotype was observed a handful of times. The chain uses TRBV20-1 and TRBJ2-3, with 9 positions matching TRBD1. The germline V gene has CDR1 DFQATT and CDR2 SNEGSKA (reference sequence). With 5 bases clipped from V and 5 bases from J, the junction kept 11 bases outside the gene matches. The CDR3 length is 15 residues. CDR3 coding DNA: TGCAGTGCTGAACCGGGACAGGGTGGAGAAGATACGCAGTATTTT. Protein sequence: CSAEPGQGGEDTQYF.

This clonotype was recorded many times. The genes are TRBV7-3 and TRBJ2-5; tentatively, D is TRBD2 (5 bases). The V end lost 1 base, the J end lost 11 bases, and 14 bases lay between the germline ends. The length of the CDR3 is 13 residues. CDR1 and CDR2 (germline): SGHTA, FQGTGA. CDR3 region: CASSLIQTGIQYF. As DNA, the CDR3 is TGTGCCAGCAGCTTAATTCAGACGGGAATTCAGTACTTC.

This clonotype was picked up many times. The chain links TRBV6-6 to TRBJ2-1, with 13 bases aligning to TRBD2. With 5 bases clipped from V and 7 bases from J, the junction kept 8 bases outside the gene matches. The CDR3 sequence is 16 residues long. CDR1 and CDR2 (germline): MNHNY, SVGAGI (reference sequence). CDR3 residues: CASSHRTSGRGNEQFF. The CDR3 region has the DNA TGTGCCAGCAGTCACCGGACTAGCGGGAGAGGGAATGAGCAGTTCTTC.

This clonotype was picked up a small number of times. J is TRBJ2-1 and V is TRBV5-1, with D possibly being TRBD1 (6 bases). V was pared by 0 bases and J by 12 bases, with 16 bases between. CDR1 SGHRS and CDR2 YFSETQ come from the germline V gene. This CDR3 has 14 residues. CDR3 in DNA: TGCGCCAGCAGCTTGGGGAATACCATACAGGGGCAGTTCTTC. Translating it yields CASSLGNTIQGQFF.